The rows below give T cell receptor beta chains drawn from one sample of a study of CD8+ T cells in alopecia areata. The assay was immunoSEQ multiplex PCR, and TCRdb's table has in-frame clones only and misses some. The repertoire holds roughly 120,000 clones, with roughly 50% as singletons. The sequencing here drew on CD8+ T cells sorted from blood, taken at week 4, from a patient treated with tofacitinib. The receptors shown here come from a human donor with alopecia areata. The CDR3 runs from the conserved cysteine through the conserved F or W. Each record gives: clone size, J gene, D gene, V gene, CDR3 protein, CDR3 DNA. The D gene is left open where the match is weak. Clone size is given for some rows only: seen once, a few or many times, or a class if the clone is expanded.

>NA|TRBJ2-7|NA|TRBV5-6
CASSFDASYEQYF
TGTGCCAGCAGCTTCGACGCTTCCTACGAGCAGTACTTC
>NA|TRBJ1-2|NA|TRBV13
CASSLNYQRDGYTF
TGTGCCAGCAGCTTAAATTATCAGCGAGATGGCTACACCTTC
>NA|TRBJ1-1|NA|TRBV4-3
CASSQGTETNTEAFF
TGCGCCAGCAGCCAAGGGACAGAGACGAACACTGAAGCTTTCTTT
>NA|TRBJ1-1|NA|TRBV5-6
CASSLLPLGTEAFF
TGTGCCAGCAGCTTGCTTCCACTCGGCACTGAAGCTTTCTTT
>few|TRBJ2-1|TRBD1|TRBV30
CAWSPGQGYNEQFF
TGTGCCTGGAGTCCTGGACAGGGATACAATGAGCAGTTCTTC
>few|TRBJ2-5|TRBD2|TRBV2
CASKRGSGGLETQYF
TGTGCCAGCAAAAGGGGTAGCGGGGGGTTGGAGACCCAGTACTTC
>NA|TRBJ2-3|NA|TRBV7-2
CASSLHGRDTDTQYF
TGTGCCAGCAGCTTACACGGACGCGACACAGATACGCAGTATTTT
>few|TRBJ1-1|TRBD1|TRBV6-1
CASSLGTAAEPKAFF
TGTGCCAGCAGTTTGGGGACAGCAGCTGAGCCTAAAGCTTTCTTT
>NA|TRBJ2-3|NA|TRBV4-3
CASSQGIDTQYF
TGCGCCAGCAGCCAAGGAATAGATACGCAGTATTTT
>NA|TRBJ2-7|NA|TRBV5-6
CASSLDSSSYEQYF
TGTGCCAGCAGCTTGGACAGTTCCTCCTACGAGCAGTACTTC
>few|TRBJ2-1|TRBD1|TRBV15
CATSRDKASGGPYNEQFF
TGTGCCACCAGCAGAGATAAAGCCTCAGGGGGACCCTACAATGAGCAGTTCTTC
>NA|TRBJ2-7|NA|TRBV30
CAWSGNLEQYF
TGTGCCTGGAGTGGGAACTTAGAGCAGTACTTC
>NA|TRBJ2-1|NA|TRBV30
CAWSVLLGDEQFF
TGTGCCTGGAGTGTACTTTTGGGAGATGAGCAGTTCTTC
>NA|TRBJ1-6|NA|TRBV7-9
CASSSAQGGSGLYNSPLHF
TGTGCCAGCAGCTCTGCCCAGGGCGGGTCTGGACTCTATAATTCACCCCTCCACTTT
>NA|TRBJ2-5|NA|TRBV27
CASSFGLGETQYF
TGTGCCAGCAGTTTCGGGCTGGGGGAGACCCAGTACTTC
>few|TRBJ2-1|TRBD1|TRBV6-5
CASSVTGEGGNEQFF
TGTGCCAGCAGTGTGACAGGGGAAGGCGGCAATGAGCAGTTCTTC
>few|TRBJ2-1|NA|TRBV15
CATSKGSYNEQFF
TGTGCCACCAGCAAGGGGAGCTACAATGAGCAGTTCTTC
>NA|TRBJ2-2|TRBD1|TRBV6-5
CASSYGDRDTGELFF
TGTGCCAGCAGTTACGGGGACAGGGACACCGGGGAGCTGTTTTTT
>NA|TRBJ2-1|NA|TRBV28
CASSFGTGYNEQFF
TGTGCCAGCAGTTTCGGGACGGGATACAATGAGCAGTTCTTC
>NA|TRBJ2-3|TRBD1|TRBV29-1
CSVLTGGWTDTQYF
TGCAGCGTCCTGACAGGGGGCTGGACGGATACGCAGTATTTT
>NA|TRBJ2-7|TRBD1|TRBV29-1
CSVEGTGGYEQYF
TGCAGCGTTGAGGGGACAGGGGGCTACGAGCAGTACTTC
>few|TRBJ1-1|NA|TRBV29-1
CSAGPNTEAFF
TGCAGCGCTGGACCGAACACTGAAGCTTTCTTT
>NA|TRBJ2-1|NA|TRBV9
CASSVDGGEYNEQFF
TGTGCCAGCAGCGTAGACGGGGGCGAATACAATGAGCAGTTCTTC
>NA|TRBJ2-7|TRBD1|TRBV29-1
CSVEEDRPEQYF
TGCAGCGTTGAAGAGGACAGGCCCGAGCAGTACTTC
>few|TRBJ2-7|TRBD2|TRBV4-2
CASSQEAGGRLEQYF
TGTGCCAGCAGCCAAGAAGCGGGGGGGCGTCTCGAGCAGTACTTC
>NA|TRBJ1-5|NA|TRBV14
CASSRQGSNQPQHF
TGTGCCAGCAGCCGCCAGGGCAGCAATCAGCCCCAGCATTTT
>NA|TRBJ2-3|TRBD1|TRBV6-4
CASSDSTGGSTDTQYF
TGTGCCAGCAGTGACTCGACAGGGGGGAGCACAGATACGCAGTATTTT
>NA|TRBJ1-5|NA|TRBV30
CAWSVQGGQPQHF
TGTGCCTGGAGCGTACAGGGTGGGCAGCCCCAGCATTTT
>NA|TRBJ2-7|NA|TRBV7-9
CASSDSSSYEQYF
TGTGCCAGCAGCGACAGTAGCTCCTACGAGCAGTACTTC
>NA|TRBJ2-1|TRBD2|TRBV29-1
CSVPTSGGLHNEQFF
TGCAGCGTCCCGACTAGCGGGGGGTTACACAATGAGCAGTTCTTC
>NA|TRBJ2-3|NA|TRBV29-1
CSERVEGDTQYF
TGCAGCGAAAGGGTCGAGGGGGATACGCAGTATTTT
>NA|TRBJ2-3|TRBD2|TRBV6-4
CASSERGTTDTQYF
TGTGCCAGCAGTGAGCGGGGGACTACAGATACGCAGTATTTT
>NA|TRBJ2-3|TRBD2|TRBV7-9
CASSSGSSGATDTQYF
TGTGCCAGCAGTTCGGGATCTAGCGGGGCCACAGATACGCAGTATTTT
>few|TRBJ1-4|NA|TRBV14
CASSQDRLPTNEKLFF
TGTGCCAGCAGCCAGGACAGACTACCAACTAATGAAAAACTGTTTTTT
>NA|TRBJ2-2|TRBD1|TRBV29-1
CSVERTGNTGELFF
TGCAGCGTTGAGCGGACAGGGAACACCGGGGAGCTGTTTTTT
>NA|TRBJ2-7|NA|TRBV30
CAWSASLGLSYEQYF
TGTGCCTGGAGTGCGTCCCTAGGGCTCTCCTACGAGCAGTACTTC
>NA|TRBJ2-1|NA|TRBV30
CAWSGDKSSYNEQFF
TGTGCCTGGAGTGGGGACAAGAGCTCCTACAATGAGCAGTTCTTC
>NA|TRBJ2-4|NA|TRBV7-9
CASSFDEGIQYF
TGTGCCAGCAGCTTTGACGAGGGCATTCAGTACTTC
>few|TRBJ1-1|NA|TRBV29-1
CSVELPAAEAFF
TGCAGCGTTGAACTACCCGCCGCTGAAGCTTTCTTT
>NA|TRBJ1-6|TRBD1|TRBV29-1
CSAIQGAFNSPLHF
TGCAGCGCCATACAGGGGGCTTTTAATTCACCCCTCCACTTT
>NA|TRBJ2-3|TRBD2|TRBV7-9
CASSTPSGGTDTQYF
TGTGCCAGCAGCACCCCTAGCGGGGGCACAGATACGCAGTATTTT
>few|TRBJ2-1|NA|TRBV29-1
CSVEEVDNEQFF
TGCAGCGTTGAGGAAGTGGACAATGAGCAGTTCTTC
>NA|TRBJ2-5|NA|TRBV2
CASSLEGQFQETQYF
TGTGCCAGCAGCTTAGAGGGGCAGTTCCAAGAGACCCAGTACTTC
>NA|TRBJ2-7|NA|TRBV30
CAWSVTGGPDEQYF
TGTGCCTGGAGTGTAACCGGGGGGCCCGACGAGCAGTACTTC
>few|TRBJ2-3|NA|TRBV15
CATSITLDTQYF
TGTGCCACCAGCATCACCCTGGATACGCAGTATTTT
>few|TRBJ1-2|NA|TRBV30
CAWSTGANYGYTF
TGTGCCTGGAGTACGGGAGCTAACTATGGCTACACCTTC
>NA|TRBJ1-2|NA|TRBV15
CATSRDRVLLYGYTF
TGTGCCACCAGCAGAGATCGGGTTTTGTTGTATGGCTACACCTTC
>NA|TRBJ2-7|NA|TRBV30
CAWGPVSYEQYF
TGTGCCTGGGGGCCAGTCTCCTACGAGCAGTACTTC
>NA|TRBJ2-3|NA|TRBV7-9
CASSPRQVLGSDTQYF
TGTGCCAGCAGCCCTCGACAGGTCCTCGGCTCAGATACGCAGTATTTT
>NA|TRBJ2-7|TRBD1|TRBV9
CASSVAGQGAPEYF
TGTGCCAGCAGCGTAGCGGGACAGGGAGCCCCGGAGTACTTC
>few|TRBJ2-7|NA|TRBV30
CAWSPGTGSYEQYF
TGTGCCTGGAGCCCTGGGACGGGTTCCTACGAGCAGTACTTC
>NA|TRBJ2-5|NA|TRBV5-6
CASSLTEQETQYF
TGTGCCAGCAGCTTGACGGAACAAGAGACCCAGTACTTC
>NA|TRBJ2-3|NA|TRBV19
CASVPSTGITDTQYF
TGTGCCAGTGTCCCCAGTACAGGGATCACAGATACGCAGTATTTT
>few|TRBJ2-3|NA|TRBV15
CATSREWGDTQYF
TGTGCCACCAGCAGAGAATGGGGAGATACGCAGTATTTT
>NA|TRBJ1-2|NA|TRBV20-1
CSANLDYGYTF
TGCAGTGCTAACCTGGACTATGGCTACACCTTC
>NA|TRBJ1-2|NA|TRBV13
CASSLGSQTRDGYTF
TGTGCCAGCAGCTTAGGTAGCCAGACGAGGGATGGCTACACCTTC
>NA|TRBJ1-5|NA|TRBV23-1
CASDGSSSNQPQHF
TGCGCCAGCGACGGGAGTTCTAGCAATCAGCCCCAGCATTTT
>few|TRBJ1-5|TRBD1|TRBV7-2
CASSLTGVGQPQHF
TGTGCCAGCAGCCTGACAGGGGTGGGTCAGCCCCAGCATTTT
>NA|TRBJ2-7|NA|TRBV11-2
CASSFAFDTYYEQYF
TGTGCCAGCAGCTTTGCGTTTGACACCTACTACGAGCAGTACTTC
>few|TRBJ2-7|NA|TRBV6-5
CASSYSSGQYEQYF
TGTGCCAGCAGTTACTCGTCGGGACAATACGAGCAGTACTTC